What follows is one T cell receptor beta chain and its context. Some clones are missing from TCRdb's copy, which holds only in-frame ones; the method was immunoSEQ multiplex PCR. Of tens of thousands of clones listed, about 83% are singletons. V shed 5 bases and J shed 3 bases, with 10 bases lying between them. The CDR3 has 13 amino acids. The data were taken from a study of blood T cell repertoires in COVID-19. The receptor's source is a woman aged 60-70 years with acute or convalescent COVID-19. Sample: peripheral blood. The chain links TRBV12-3 or TRBV12-4 to TRBJ1-1; D unclear. CDR3 sequence: CASSTRWDTEAFF. As DNA, the CDR3 is TGTGCCAGCAGTACGAGGTGGGACACTGAAGCTTTCTTT.